These 9 T cell receptor beta chains share one sample of origin, sequenced in a study of OX40 agonist ivuxolimab in advanced cancers. Method: immunoSEQ multiplex PCR; TCRdb's copy keeps in-frame clones and lacks some. Counted here are some 96,000 clones, approximately 89% occurring once; the ten biggest clones make up 0.15% to 0.2%. Sequenced here: CD4+ or CD8+ T cells sorted from blood, sampled in a trial of the OX40 agonist ivuxolimab. These receptor sequences come from an adult with an advanced solid tumor such as melanoma, head and neck, liver or kidney cancer.

V is TRBV6-6 and J is TRBJ2-7; D is unclear. The V and J ends lost 4 bases and 3 bases respectively, with 7 bases between them. Germline CDR1 MNHNY, CDR2 SVGAGI (reference sequence). This CDR3 spans 12 amino acids. Written as DNA, the CDR3 is TGTGCCAGCAGTTCCTCCATCTACGAGCAGTACTTC. It specifies CASSSSIYEQYF.

The V and J genes are TRBV9 and TRBJ2-5; the D gene is possibly TRBD1 (6 bases). The V end was cut by 2 bases, the J end by 1 base, with 21 bases between. CDR1 SGDLS and CDR2 YYNGEE come from the germline V gene. The CDR3 runs 18 residues. The CDR3 DNA reads TGTGCCAGCAGCGTTTCTGCAAACAGGGATGGATCCCAAGAGACCCAGTACTTC. Its translation is CASSVSANRDGSQETQYF.

This chain uses TRBV6-7 with TRBJ1-3, with no clear D. TRBV6-7 is annotated as an ORF whose role is uncertain. The CDR3 has 15 amino acids. V dropped 6 bases and J dropped 4 bases, with 16 bases sitting between them. CDR3 sequence reads: CASSHFNERGNTIYF. CDR3 nucleotides: TGTGCCAGCAGCCACTTTAATGAGAGGGGAAACACCATATATTTT.

This chain uses TRBV30 with TRBJ2-5; D is tentatively TRBD1 or TRBD2 (5 bases each). The CDR3 length is 17 residues. CDR1 is GTSNPN, CDR2 SVGIG, per germline (reference sequence). The germline V and J ends were trimmed by 4 bases and 6 bases, with 27 bases remaining between them. In DNA, the CDR3 is TGTGCCTGGACGAGTGGGGGTAGCGAGTTTCGGACCAAGACCCAGTACTTC. This gives the protein CAWTSGGSEFRTKTQYF.

This chain links TRBV20-1 with TRBJ1-4, with D unclear. Looked up from germline, CDR1 is DFQATT and CDR2 is SNEGSKA (reference sequence). V lost 0 bases and J 11 bases, leaving 7 bases between the germline ends. The CDR3 runs to 11 residues. This chain's CDR3 is CSAREGVKLFF. CDR3 bases: TGCAGTGCTAGAGAAGGAGTCAAACTGTTTTTT.

This sequence joins TRBV28 and TRBJ2-3, with TRBD2 identical over 9 bases. CDR1 and CDR2 (germline): MDHEN, SYDVKM. The CDR3 is 13 residues long. V gave up 3 bases and J gave up 11 bases; unmatched junction bases: 6. CDR3 amino acids: CASSFIRREGQYF. CDR3 coding DNA: TGTGCCAGCAGTTTCATAAGGCGGGAGGGGCAGTATTTT.

The CDR3 loop reads CASSPVLGRQPLHF. As DNA, the CDR3 is TGCGCCAGCAGCCCAGTCCTGGGACGGCAACCCCTCCACTTT. The V and J genes are TRBV5-1 and TRBJ1-6; tentatively, D is TRBD1 (5 bases). CDR1 is SGHRS, CDR2 YFSETQ, per germline. V lost 4 bases to trimming and J lost 12 bases, with 17 bases between them. The length of the CDR3 is 14 residues.

V gene TRBV27 combines with J gene TRBJ2-1, with 8 bases aligning to TRBD2. Trimming at V came to 5 bases and at J to 9 bases, leaving 18 bases not matched to a gene. The germline CDR1 and CDR2 sequences are MNHEY and SMNVEV (reference sequence). This CDR3 contains 17 residues. The CDR3 region is CASSPRLSSSGRGEQFF. CDR3 nucleotide sequence: TGTGCCAGCAGTCCCCGACTAAGCAGTTCCGGGAGGGGTGAGCAGTTCTTC.

The chain carries TRBV6-5 and TRBJ2-7; no reliable D call. V dropped 6 bases and J dropped 4 bases, with 13 bases sitting between them. Germline CDR1 is MNHEY and CDR2 is SVGAGI. CDR3 length equals 13 residues. Here the CDR3 DNA reads TGTGCCAGCAGCCGATCGAGAATTTACGAGCAGTACTTC. This encodes CASSRSRIYEQYF.